Listed here are 26 T cell receptor beta chains from one sample, sequenced in a study of T cell repertoires in cytomegalovirus infection (dated by TCRdb to between 2018 and 2021). The sequencing machine was an Illumina HiSeq 1500. The raw public reads went through TCRdb reprocessing: fastp at Q25, MiXCR clone calling, in-frame beta chains kept. Rows are unified per CDR3 protein, each entry keeping the most common DNA and genes. The sample has fewer than 650,000 distinct CDR3 sequences on record, approximately 40% of them singletons. The ten largest clones add up to 48% of the sample. No antigen has been identified for these receptors. The sample's treatment or condition, from its label and the paper: in vitro stimulation with specific CMV peptide epitopes to enrich CMV-specific T cells. The sequencing here drew on cultured PBMCs, taken from culture after CMV antigen stimulation. The receptors derive from a human donor in good health (CMV status not recorded). Some clones in this sample may be carry-over from other donors' samples.

The chain couples TRBV13 to TRBJ2-1; perhaps TRBD2 as D (7 bases). CDR3 length: 14 residues. Germline loops: CDR1 PRHDT, CDR2 FYEKMQ (reference sequence). V dropped 4 bases and J dropped 6 bases, with 13 bases sitting between them. The CDR3 sequence is CASSSTGGLNEQFF. The CDR3 nucleotides are TGTGCCAGCAGCTCCACCGGGGGGCTCAATGAGCAGTTCTTC.

This clonotype has just a few counts. CDR3 nucleotides: TGTGCCAGCAGTCCCTACAGGGGAAGGTCTGAAGCTTTCTTT. This gives the protein CASSPYRGRSEAFF. This sequence joins TRBV2 and TRBJ1-1, with 7 bases lining up with TRBD1. The CDR3 totals 14 residues. V dropped 5 bases and J dropped 6; count of bases not matched to a gene: 9. CDR1 is SNHLY, CDR2 FYNNEI, per germline.

This clonotype was detected ten times or more. V is TRBV7-8 and J is TRBJ2-5, with D perhaps being TRBD1 or TRBD2 (6 bases each). CDR3 length: 17 amino acids. Trimming removed 1 base from V and 4 bases from J, with 19 bases in between. Germline CDR1 reads SGHVS; CDR2 reads FQNEAQ. The CDR3 nucleotides read TGTGCCAGCAGCTTAGGAGAGAGGGGGGTCTATGTAGAGACCCAGTACTTC. It is translated as CASSLGERGVYVETQYF.

The sample holds many counts of this clonotype. J is TRBJ2-7 and V is TRBV7-2, with TRBD1 matching over 10 bases. The junction had 5 bases not matched to a gene; V was cut back by 5 bases and J by 1 base. Germline values: CDR1 SGHTA, CDR2 FQGNSA. This CDR3 spans 15 amino acids. CDR3 amino acids: CASSRGGQGSYEQYF. DNA for the CDR3: TGTGCCAGCAGCCGGGGGGGACAGGGGTCCTACGAGCAGTACTTC.

This clonotype was seen only a few times. This rearrangement joins TRBV14 to TRBJ2-1; a possible D gene is TRBD2 (6 bases). The CDR3 is 12 amino acids. Germline values: CDR1 SGHDN, CDR2 FVKESK. The ends were cut back, 5 bases at V and 8 bases at J, with 10 bases in the middle. DNA for the CDR3: TGTGCCAGCAGCAAGACTAGGCATGAGCAGTTCTTC. Encoded protein: CASSKTRHEQFF.

The chain has TRBV7-2 and TRBJ2-5; TRBD1 agrees at 8 bases. This CDR3 has 14 residues. With V trimmed by 7 bases and J by 5 bases, 9 bases remained unmatched. The germline gives CDR1 SGHTA, CDR2 FQGNSA. The CDR3 DNA reads TGTGCCAGCACCGACCAGGGGGCTTGGGAGACCCAGTACTTC. This encodes CASTDQGAWETQYF.

This clonotype occurred once. V is TRBV4-1 and J is TRBJ1-6; 9 nucleotides line up with TRBD1. With 0 bases clipped from V and 8 bases from J, the junction kept 11 bases outside the gene matches. In germline, CDR1 is MGHRA, CDR2 YSYEKL. CDR3 length: 18 amino acids. The CDR3 loop reads CASSQDTGGALRDSPLHF. In DNA form, the CDR3 reads TGCGCCAGCAGCCAAGACACAGGGGGCGCATTAAGGGATTCACCCCTCCACTTT.

This clonotype was seen just once. The chain uses TRBV27 and TRBJ2-3; D uncertain. CDR1 is MNHEY and CDR2 is SMNVEV in the germline V gene (reference sequence). The CDR3 totals 14 residues. V was clipped by 6 bases and J by 0 bases, with 10 bases between them. The CDR3, as DNA: TGTGCCAGCAGCGAACAGAGAAGCACAGATACGCAGTATTTT. Its translation: CASSEQRSTDTQYF.

CDR3 coding DNA: TGCGCCAGCAGTTATGGGACAGGGGAACGTGAAGCTTTCTTT. Translated: CASSYGTGEREAFF. The chain joins TRBV10-2 to TRBJ1-1; 10 bases align to TRBD1. Germline CDR1 and CDR2: WSHSY and SAAADI. The CDR3 is made up of 14 amino acids. Trimming cost V 5 bases and J 7 bases; bases outside gene matches: 7.

The chain links TRBV6-6 to TRBJ2-5, with 9 bases that match TRBD1. Germline-derived CDR1 and CDR2 are MNHNY and SVGAGI (reference sequence). J lost 5 bases, V lost 2 bases, and 3 bases had no gene match. The CDR3 is 14 amino acids. CDR3 sequence: CASSYPDRGETQYF. The CDR3 bases are TGTGCCAGCAGTTACCCGGACAGGGGCGAGACCCAGTACTTC.

This sequence joins TRBV7-6 and TRBJ2-5; TRBD1 aligns across 10 bases. The CDR3 has 15 residues. Germline V gene data show CDR1 as SGHVS and CDR2 as FNYEAQ. V shed 3 bases and J 5 bases; nucleotides not matched to a gene: 6. The CDR3 sequence is CASSLTGGLFETQYF. CDR3 DNA sequence: TGTGCCAGCAGCTTGACAGGGGGCCTATTCGAGACCCAGTACTTC.

This clonotype was observed a handful of times. This CDR3 is CATQSEAGGRNYGYTF. DNA of the CDR3: TGTGCCACCCAGTCGGAGGCCGGAGGCCGAAACTATGGCTACACCTTC. The chain joins TRBV24-1 to TRBJ1-2, with D uncertain. Trimming shortened V by 9 bases and J by 2 bases, and 21 bases separated the two germline ends. The CDR3 totals 16 residues. Germline V gene sequence: CDR1 KGHDR, CDR2 SFDVKD.

The J gene is TRBJ2-1, the V gene TRBV20-1, with 9 bases matching TRBD1. Germline CDR1 and CDR2: DFQATT and SNEGSKA (reference sequence). The CDR3 is 14 amino acids. The ends lost 1 base at V and 9 bases at J; junction bases unmatched: 7. CDR3 nucleotide sequence: TGCAGTGCTAGAGGGGGACAGGGCATCGGTGAGCAGTTCTTC. Translated, it gives CSARGGQGIGEQFF.

At least ten counts were recorded for this clonotype. V is TRBV7-9 and J is TRBJ1-2; 12 positions match TRBD1. The length of the CDR3 is 16 residues. In germline, CDR1 is SEHNR, CDR2 FQNEAQ (reference sequence). Germline trimming cut 5 bases from V and 6 bases from J; bases unmatched to any gene: 10. The CDR3 region is CASSPTGTGGWHGYTF. CDR3 in DNA: TGTGCCAGCAGCCCCACGGGGACAGGGGGCTGGCATGGCTACACCTTC.

The gene calls are TRBV12-3 or TRBV12-4 and TRBJ2-5; 11 bases line up with TRBD1. Losses at the gene ends were 4 bases for V and 4 bases for J; bases not matched to a gene: 5. This CDR3 spans 15 amino acids. The CDR3 is CASSSPGQGVETQYF. CDR3 coding DNA: TGTGCCAGCAGTTCTCCGGGACAGGGGGTAGAGACCCAGTACTTC.

The chain combines TRBV7-2 with TRBJ2-3, with no clear D. CDR3 size: 16 residues. CDR1 SGHTA and CDR2 FQGNSA come from the germline V gene. Trimming took off 6 bases at V and 2 bases at J, with 18 bases between the two ends. CDR3 DNA sequence: TGTGCCAGCAGTCAGGTTGGGCTCCCGGTCACAGATACGCAGTATTTT. The encoded protein is CASSQVGLPVTDTQYF.

In this sample, this clonotype turned up a few times. The chain uses TRBV7-2 and TRBJ2-5; D remains unclear. V was trimmed by 3 bases and J by 6 bases, leaving 8 bases between them. There are 12 residues in the CDR3. The germline CDR1 and CDR2 sequences are SGHTA and FQGNSA. This CDR3 reads CASSLSTKTQYF. For the CDR3, the DNA is TGTGCCAGCAGCTTGAGTACGAAGACCCAGTACTTC.

The V call is TRBV10-3, the J call TRBJ2-7; D perhaps matches TRBD2 (7 bases). The CDR3 has 20 amino acids. Trimming shortened V by 3 bases and J by 1 base, and 28 bases separated the two germline ends. From germline, CDR1 is ENHRY and CDR2 SYGVKD. The CDR3 spells CAISDPGGGLSGAFSYEQYF. In nucleotides, the CDR3 is TGTGCCATCAGTGACCCGGGCGGGGGACTATCGGGGGCTTTTTCCTACGAGCAGTACTTC.

In the case of this clonotype: A read error may be the cause here, since a much bigger clone is one base away. The chain links TRBV7-2 to TRBJ1-5; D is ambiguous. CDR1 and CDR2 (germline): SGHTA, FQGNSA. The CDR3 is 14 amino acids. Trimming removed 1 base from V and 0 bases from J, with 4 bases in between. The CDR3 is CASSLVDSNQPQHF. The DNA of the CDR3 is TGTGCCAGCAGCTTAGTGGATAGCAATCAGCCCCAGCATTTT.

There are many counts of this clonotype. The chain links TRBV7-2 to TRBJ1-6, with TRBD1 matching 7 bases. Unmatched junction bases numbered 7, after V lost 3 bases and J lost 11 bases. The CDR3 contains 14 residues. CDR1 and CDR2 (germline): SGHTA, FQGNSA. CDR3 coding DNA: TGTGCCAGCAGCTTTAGGGACAGACAGGCACCCCTCCACTTT. This translates into CASSFRDRQAPLHF.

V gene TRBV7-6 combines with J gene TRBJ1-5; D unresolved. V dropped 0 bases and J dropped 1 base, with 16 bases sitting between them. This CDR3 comprises 18 residues. Looked up from germline, CDR1 is SGHVS and CDR2 is FNYEAQ. The CDR3 loop reads CASSLALSRSQSNQPQHF. DNA for the CDR3: TGTGCCAGCAGCTTAGCGCTATCCCGTAGCCAAAGCAATCAGCCCCAGCATTTT.

Written as DNA, the CDR3 is TGTGCCAGCAGTCCCGGGGGGGCTGGGAATACGCAGTATTTT. This translates into CASSPGGAGNTQYF. J is TRBJ2-3 and V is TRBV7-2; the match to TRBD2 covers 8 bases. The CDR3 runs to 14 residues. The germline V gene has CDR1 SGHTA and CDR2 FQGNSA. Unmatched junction bases numbered 9, after V lost 6 bases and J lost 7 bases.

V usage is TRBV19 and J usage is TRBJ2-5; 12 bases align to TRBD2. Trimming removed 4 bases from V and 5 bases from J; junction bases left unmatched: 5. CDR3 length: 15 residues. CDR1 and CDR2 from the germline V gene are LNHDA and SQIVND (reference sequence). CDR3 sequence reads: CASSSRLAGVETQYF. CDR3 coding DNA: TGTGCCAGTAGTAGCCGACTAGCGGGAGTGGAGACCCAGTACTTC.

The chain has TRBV2 and TRBJ2-2; D may correspond to TRBD1 or TRBD2 (6 bases each). V was clipped by 10 bases and J by 3 bases, with 12 bases between them. CDR1 and CDR2 (germline): SNHLY, FYNNEI. This CDR3 is 13 amino acids long. This chain's CDR3 is CATRGAHTGELFF. The DNA for the CDR3 is TGTGCCACGAGGGGGGCCCACACCGGGGAGCTGTTTTTT.

This clonotype was picked up a small number of times. The chain carries TRBV6-6 and TRBJ2-3; no reliable D call. Germline V gene data show CDR1 as MNHNY and CDR2 as SVGAGI (reference sequence). The CDR3 has 19 residues. The V gene lost 0 bases and the J gene lost 0 bases, with 19 bases spanning the gap. The CDR3 DNA reads as TGTGCCAGCAGTTACTCGAGTTTCGTGCGGAGTACTAGCACAGATACGCAGTATTTT. Translation gives CASSYSSFVRSTSTDTQYF.

A single count supports this clonotype. V and J are TRBV11-3 and TRBJ2-1; D gene unclear. The germline V gene encodes CDR1 SGHNT and CDR2 YENEEA. The CDR3 loop spans 15 amino acids. Trimming cost V 5 bases and J 3 bases, with 14 bases left between them. CDR3 nucleotides: TGTGCCAGCAGCCCTCAGAGCGCCCACTACAATGAGCAGTTCTTC. Its translation: CASSPQSAHYNEQFF.